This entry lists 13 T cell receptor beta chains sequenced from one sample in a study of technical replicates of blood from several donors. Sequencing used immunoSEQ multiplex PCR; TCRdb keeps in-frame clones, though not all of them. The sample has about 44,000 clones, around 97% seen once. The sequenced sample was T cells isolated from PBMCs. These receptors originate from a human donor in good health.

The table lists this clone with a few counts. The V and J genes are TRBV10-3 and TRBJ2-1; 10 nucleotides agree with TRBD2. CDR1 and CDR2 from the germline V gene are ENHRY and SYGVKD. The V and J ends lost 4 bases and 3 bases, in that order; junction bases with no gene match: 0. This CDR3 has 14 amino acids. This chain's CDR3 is CAISGTSGYNEQFF. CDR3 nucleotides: TGTGCCATCAGTGGGACTAGCGGCTACAATGAGCAGTTCTTC.

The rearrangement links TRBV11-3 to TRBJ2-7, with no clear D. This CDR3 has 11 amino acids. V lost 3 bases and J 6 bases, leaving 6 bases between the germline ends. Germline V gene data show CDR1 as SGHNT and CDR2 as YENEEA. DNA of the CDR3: TGTGCCAGCAGCTTCGGTGTCGAGCAGTACTTC. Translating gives CASSFGVEQYF.

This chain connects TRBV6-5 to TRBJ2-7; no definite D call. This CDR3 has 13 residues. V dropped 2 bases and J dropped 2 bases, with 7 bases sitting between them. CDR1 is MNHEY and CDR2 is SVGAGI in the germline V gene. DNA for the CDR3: TGTGCCAGCAGTTACGGCGGTACCTACGAGCAGTACTTC. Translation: CASSYGGTYEQYF.

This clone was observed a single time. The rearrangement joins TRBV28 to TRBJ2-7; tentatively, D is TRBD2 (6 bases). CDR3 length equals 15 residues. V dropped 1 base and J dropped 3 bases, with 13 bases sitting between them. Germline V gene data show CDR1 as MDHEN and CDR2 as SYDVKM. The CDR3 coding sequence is TGTGCCAGCAGTTTATTCGGGAGCAGGGTCTACGAGCAGTACTTC. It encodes CASSLFGSRVYEQYF.

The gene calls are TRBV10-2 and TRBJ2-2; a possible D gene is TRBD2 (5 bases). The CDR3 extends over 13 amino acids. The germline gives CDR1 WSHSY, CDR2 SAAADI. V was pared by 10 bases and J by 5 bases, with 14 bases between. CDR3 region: CATTRARTGELFF. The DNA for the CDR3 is TGCGCCACCACGAGGGCCCGAACCGGGGAGCTGTTTTTT.

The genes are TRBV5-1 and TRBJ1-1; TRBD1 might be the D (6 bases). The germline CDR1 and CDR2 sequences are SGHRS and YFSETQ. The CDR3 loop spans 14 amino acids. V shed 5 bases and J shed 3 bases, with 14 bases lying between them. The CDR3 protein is CASSPKGEHTEAFF. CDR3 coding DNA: TGCGCCAGCAGTCCGAAGGGGGAGCACACTGAAGCTTTCTTT.

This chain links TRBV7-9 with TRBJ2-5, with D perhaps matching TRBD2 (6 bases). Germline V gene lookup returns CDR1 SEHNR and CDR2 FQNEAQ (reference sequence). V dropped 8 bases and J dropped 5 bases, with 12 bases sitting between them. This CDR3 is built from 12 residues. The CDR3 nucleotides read TGTGCCAGCCAGCCCAGCGGGGAGACCCAGTACTTC. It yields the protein CASQPSGETQYF.

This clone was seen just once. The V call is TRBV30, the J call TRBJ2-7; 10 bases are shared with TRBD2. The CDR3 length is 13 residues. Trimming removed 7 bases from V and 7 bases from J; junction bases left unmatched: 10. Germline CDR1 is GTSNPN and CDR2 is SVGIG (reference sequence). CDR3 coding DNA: TGTGCCTACCAGGGACTAGCGAATCGGGAGCAGTACTTC. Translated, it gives CAYQGLANREQYF.

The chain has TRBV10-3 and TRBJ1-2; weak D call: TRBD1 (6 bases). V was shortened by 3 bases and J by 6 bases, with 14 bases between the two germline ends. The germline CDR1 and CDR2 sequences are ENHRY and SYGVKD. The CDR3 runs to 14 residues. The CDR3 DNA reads TGTGCCATCAGTGAACCTGACAGGAATCATGGCTACACCTTC. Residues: CAISEPDRNHGYTF.

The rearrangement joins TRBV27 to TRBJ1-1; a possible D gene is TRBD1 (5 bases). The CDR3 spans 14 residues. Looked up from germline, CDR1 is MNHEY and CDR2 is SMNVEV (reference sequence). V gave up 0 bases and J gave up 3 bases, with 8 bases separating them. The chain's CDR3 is CASSLSQGYTEAFF. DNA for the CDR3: TGTGCCAGCAGTTTATCCCAGGGTTACACTGAAGCTTTCTTT.

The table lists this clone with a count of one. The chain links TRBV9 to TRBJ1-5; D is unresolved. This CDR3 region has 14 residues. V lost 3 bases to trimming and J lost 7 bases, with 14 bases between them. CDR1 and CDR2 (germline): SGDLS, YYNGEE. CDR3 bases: TGTGCCAGCAGCGGAGGTGGGTCCGGCCAGCCCCAGCATTTT. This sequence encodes CASSGGGSGQPQHF.

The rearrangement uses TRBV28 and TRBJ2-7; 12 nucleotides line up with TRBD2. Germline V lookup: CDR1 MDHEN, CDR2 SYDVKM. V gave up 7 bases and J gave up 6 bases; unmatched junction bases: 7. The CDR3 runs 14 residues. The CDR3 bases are TGTGCCAGCAACCTAGCGGGAGGGCCGGGCGAGCAGTACTTC. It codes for CASNLAGGPGEQYF.

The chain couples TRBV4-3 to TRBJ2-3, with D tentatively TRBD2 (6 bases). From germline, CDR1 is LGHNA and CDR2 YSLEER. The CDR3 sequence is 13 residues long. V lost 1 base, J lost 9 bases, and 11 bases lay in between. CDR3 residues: CASSQATSGTQYF. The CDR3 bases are TGCGCCAGCAGCCAAGCCACCAGCGGGACGCAGTATTTT.